This section outlines one TCR beta chain sequence together with its context. Its antigen remains unidentified. The TCR beta CDR3 regions underwent amplification from RNA transcripts. Scientists carried out first-round RT-PCR using HTBI primers and then a second-round multiplex PCR. TCRdb redid the calling of the multiplex PCR reads with MiXCR, one entry per CDR3 protein. Of approximately 1.2 million distinct CDR3 sequences in the sample, less than 45% are singletons; the top ten hold approximately 12%. The germline V gene has CDR1 SGHVS and CDR2 FQNEAQ. This CDR3 region has 18 residues. The junction had 16 bases not matched to a gene; V was cut back by 1 base and J by 9 bases. The source of the sample is a study of Graves' ophthalmopathy and Graves' hyperthyroidism. Study conclusions and caveats: For predicting ophthalmopathy progression, the model had 70.59% sensitivity and 72.22% specificity. Blood also carried most expanded thyroid clonotypes exceeding 0.001 frequency. Sensitivity reached over 85% and specificity approximately 81% for a 13-signature model separating ophthalmopathy from stable hyperthyroidism.

The sequence was collected from an adult man with Graves' hyperthyroidism. The chain is built from TRBV7-8 and TRBJ2-2; 8 bases align to TRBD1. The sequencing input was peripheral blood or thyroid tissue (not recorded which). The CDR3 sequence is CASSLVPRTGMILRELFF. CDR3 coding DNA: TGTGCCAGCAGCTTAGTGCCCAGGACAGGGATGATTCTACGGGAGCTGTTTTTT.